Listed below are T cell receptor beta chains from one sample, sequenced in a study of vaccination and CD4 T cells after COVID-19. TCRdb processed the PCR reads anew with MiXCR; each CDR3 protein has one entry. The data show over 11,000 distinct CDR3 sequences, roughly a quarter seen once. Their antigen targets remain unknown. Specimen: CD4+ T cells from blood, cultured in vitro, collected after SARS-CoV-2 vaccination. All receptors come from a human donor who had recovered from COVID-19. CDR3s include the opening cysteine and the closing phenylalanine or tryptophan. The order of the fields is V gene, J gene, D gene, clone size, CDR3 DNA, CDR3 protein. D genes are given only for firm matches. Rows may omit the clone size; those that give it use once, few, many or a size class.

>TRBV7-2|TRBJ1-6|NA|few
TGTGCCAGCAGCCGACAGGAGAGTGGTGTGAGTAATTCACCCCTCCACTTT
CASSRQESGVSNSPLHF
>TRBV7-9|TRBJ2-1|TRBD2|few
TGTGCCAGCAGCCCTCGGACTAGCGCTGAGCAGTTCTTC
CASSPRTSAEQFF
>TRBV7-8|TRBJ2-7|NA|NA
TGTGCCAGCAGCTCATACTCGCCAGGTGGGGACGAGCAGTACTTC
CASSSYSPGGDEQYF
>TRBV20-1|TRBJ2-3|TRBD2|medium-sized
TGCAGTGCTGCGACGGGACTAGCGGGCAAAGATACGCAGTATTTT
CSAATGLAGKDTQYF
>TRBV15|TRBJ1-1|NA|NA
TGTGCCACCAGCAGGGGGGATTTGGGGACTGAAGCTTTCTTT
CATSRGDLGTEAFF
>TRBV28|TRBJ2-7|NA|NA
TGTGCCAGCATCGGCGGGCCGGAAGGCTACGAGCAGTACTTC
CASIGGPEGYEQYF
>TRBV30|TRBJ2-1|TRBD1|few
TGTGCCTGGAGTGTACTGGGACAGGGTTCCAATGAGCAGTTCTTC
CAWSVLGQGSNEQFF
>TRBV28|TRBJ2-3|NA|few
TGTGCCACCACCCAGGGGCGGGCAGATACGCAGTATTTT
CATTQGRADTQYF
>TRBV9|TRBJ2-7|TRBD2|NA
TGTGCCAGCGGTCCAATAGCGGGAGGCTTGTACGAGCAGTACTTC
CASGPIAGGLYEQYF
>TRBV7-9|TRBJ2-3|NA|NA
TGTGCCAGCAGCTTAGCGGACTCCGTCACAGATACGCAGTATTTT
CASSLADSVTDTQYF
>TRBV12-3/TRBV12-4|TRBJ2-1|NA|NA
TGTGCCAGCAGTTTGGGGCAGAGCTCCTACAATGAGCAGTTCTTC
CASSLGQSSYNEQFF
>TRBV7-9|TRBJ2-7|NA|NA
TGTGCCAGCAGCTTAGCGGGGGTGGGCGAGCAGTACTTC
CASSLAGVGEQYF
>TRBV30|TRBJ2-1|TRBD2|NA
TGTGCCTGGGCTTTTCCTCTAGCGGGAGATCAAGTTGAGCAGTTCTTC
CAWAFPLAGDQVEQFF
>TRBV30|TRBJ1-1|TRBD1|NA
TGTGCCTGGAGTGCGGGACAGGGGCCCGTGACTGAAGCTTTCTTT
CAWSAGQGPVTEAFF
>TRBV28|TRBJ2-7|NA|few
TGTGCCAGCAGCCCGGTGGGCTACGAGCAGTACTTC
CASSPVGYEQYF
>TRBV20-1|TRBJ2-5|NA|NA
TGCAGTGCTTACACGGGCCCAGCATTGGAAAAGACCCAGTACTTC
CSAYTGPALEKTQYF
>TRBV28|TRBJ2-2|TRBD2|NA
TGTGCCAGCAGCCAGACTAGCGGGAGGGTGGACACCGGGGAGCTGTTTTTT
CASSQTSGRVDTGELFF
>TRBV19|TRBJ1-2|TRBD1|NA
TGTGCCAGTTCCCTGGGCAGGGGGCCTAACTATGGCTACACCTTC
CASSLGRGPNYGYTF
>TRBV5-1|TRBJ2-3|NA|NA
TGCGCCAGCAGCTGGTCGGTGGATACGCAGTATTTT
CASSWSVDTQYF
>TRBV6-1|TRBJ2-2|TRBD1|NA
TGTGCCAGCAGTGACAGGGGGACCTACACCGGGGAGCTGTTTTTT
CASSDRGTYTGELFF
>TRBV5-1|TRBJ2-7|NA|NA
TGCGCCAGCAGCTTGGTGATCAGGGGCGATGGAACCTACGAGCAGTACTTC
CASSLVIRGDGTYEQYF
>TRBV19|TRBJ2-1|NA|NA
TGTGCCAGTAGTATAGCCCGGTCTGCTTACAATGAGCAGTTCTTC
CASSIARSAYNEQFF